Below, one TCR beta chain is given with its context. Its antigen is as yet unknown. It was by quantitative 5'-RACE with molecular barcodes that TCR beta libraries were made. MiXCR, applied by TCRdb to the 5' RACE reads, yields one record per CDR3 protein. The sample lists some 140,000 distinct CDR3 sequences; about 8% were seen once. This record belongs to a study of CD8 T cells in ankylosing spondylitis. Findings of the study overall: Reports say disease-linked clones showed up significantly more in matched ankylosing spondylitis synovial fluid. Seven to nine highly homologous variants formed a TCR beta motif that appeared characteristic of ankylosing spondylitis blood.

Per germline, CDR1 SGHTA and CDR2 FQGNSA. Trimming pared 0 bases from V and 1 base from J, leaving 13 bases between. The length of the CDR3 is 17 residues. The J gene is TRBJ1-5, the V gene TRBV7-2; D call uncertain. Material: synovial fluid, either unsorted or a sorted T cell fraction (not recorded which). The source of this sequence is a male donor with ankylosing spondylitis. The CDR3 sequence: CASSLARGIQSNQPQHF. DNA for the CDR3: TGTGCCAGCAGCTTAGCGCGAGGAATCCAGAGCAATCAGCCCCAGCATTTT.